This T cell receptor (beta chain) was sequenced for a study of blood T cells in healthy people across ages. The CDR3 runs 13 residues. The germline gives CDR1 SEHNR, CDR2 FQNEAQ (reference sequence). Between the trimmed V and J ends, which lost 3 bases and 6 bases, there was a span of 11 bases. The sample providers were healthy Caucasian people from Russia, aged roughly 6 to 95. With a J-beta primer mix and a sample-barcoded 5' primer, a second PCR ran about 6 to 11 cycles. Every cDNA molecule carried a tag from a template-switch adaptor bearing 12 random nucleotides. TCRdb re-derived calls from the 5' RACE reads in MiXCR, one entry per CDR3 protein. The table has about 1.8 million distinct CDR3 sequences, around half seen once.

This sequence joins TRBV7-9 and TRBJ1-1, with D uncertain. The receptor was derived from a woman aged 40 to 50 in good health. Sequenced material: blood. As DNA, the CDR3 is TGTGCCAGCAGCTTTTTTTGGGGATCTGAAGCTTTCTTT. Translation gives CASSFFWGSEAFF.